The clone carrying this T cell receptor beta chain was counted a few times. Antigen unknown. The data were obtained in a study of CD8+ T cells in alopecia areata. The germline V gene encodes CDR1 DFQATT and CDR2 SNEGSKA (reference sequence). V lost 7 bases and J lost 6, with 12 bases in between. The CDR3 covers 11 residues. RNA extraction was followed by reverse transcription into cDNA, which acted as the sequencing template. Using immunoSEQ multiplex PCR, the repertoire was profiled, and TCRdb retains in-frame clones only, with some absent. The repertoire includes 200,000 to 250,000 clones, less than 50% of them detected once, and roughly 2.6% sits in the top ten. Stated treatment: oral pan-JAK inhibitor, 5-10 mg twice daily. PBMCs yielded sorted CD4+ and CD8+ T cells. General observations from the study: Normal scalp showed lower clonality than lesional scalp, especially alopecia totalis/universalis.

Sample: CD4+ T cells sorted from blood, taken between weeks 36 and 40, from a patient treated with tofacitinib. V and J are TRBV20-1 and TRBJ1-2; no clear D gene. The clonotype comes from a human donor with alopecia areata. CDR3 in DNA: TGCAGTGTCTCTATTACCAATGGCTACACCTTC. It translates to CSVSITNGYTF.